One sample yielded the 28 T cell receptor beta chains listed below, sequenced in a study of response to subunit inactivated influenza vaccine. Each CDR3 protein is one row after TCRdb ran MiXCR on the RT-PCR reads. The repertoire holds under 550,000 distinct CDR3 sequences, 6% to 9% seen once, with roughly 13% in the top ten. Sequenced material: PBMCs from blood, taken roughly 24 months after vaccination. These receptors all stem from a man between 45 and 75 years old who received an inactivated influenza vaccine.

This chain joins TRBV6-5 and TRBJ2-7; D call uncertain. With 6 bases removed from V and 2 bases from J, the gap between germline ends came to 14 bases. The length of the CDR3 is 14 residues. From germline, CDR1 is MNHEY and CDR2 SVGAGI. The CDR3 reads CASRLDEGPYEQYF. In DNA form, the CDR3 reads TGTGCCAGCAGATTAGACGAAGGCCCCTACGAGCAGTACTTC.

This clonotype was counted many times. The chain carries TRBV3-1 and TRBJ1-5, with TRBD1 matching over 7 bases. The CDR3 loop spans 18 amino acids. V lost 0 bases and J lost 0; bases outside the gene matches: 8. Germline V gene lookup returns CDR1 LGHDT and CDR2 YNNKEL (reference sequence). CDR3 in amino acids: CASSQDFLGQDSNQPQHF. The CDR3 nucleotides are TGTGCCAGCAGCCAAGATTTTTTAGGACAGGATAGCAATCAGCCCCAGCATTTT.

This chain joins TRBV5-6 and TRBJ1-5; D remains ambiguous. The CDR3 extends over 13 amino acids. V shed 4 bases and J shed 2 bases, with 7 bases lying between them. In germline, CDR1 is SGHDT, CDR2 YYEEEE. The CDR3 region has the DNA TGTGCCAGCAGCCGAATCGGCAATCAGCCCCAGCATTTT. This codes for CASSRIGNQPQHF.

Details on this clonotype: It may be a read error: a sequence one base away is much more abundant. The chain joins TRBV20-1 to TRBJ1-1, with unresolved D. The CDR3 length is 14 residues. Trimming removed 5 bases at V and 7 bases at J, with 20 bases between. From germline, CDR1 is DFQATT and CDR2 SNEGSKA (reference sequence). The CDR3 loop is CSARSATEVNEAFF. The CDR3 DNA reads TGCAGTGCTCGCTCGGCCACCGAGGTAAATGAAGCTTTCTTT.

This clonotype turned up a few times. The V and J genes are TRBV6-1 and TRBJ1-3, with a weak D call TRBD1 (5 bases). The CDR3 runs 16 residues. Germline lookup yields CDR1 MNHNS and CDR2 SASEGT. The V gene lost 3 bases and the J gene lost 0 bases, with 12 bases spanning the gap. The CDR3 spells CASSETTGFSGNTIYF. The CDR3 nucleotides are TGTGCCAGCAGTGAGACCACAGGTTTCTCTGGAAACACCATATATTTT.

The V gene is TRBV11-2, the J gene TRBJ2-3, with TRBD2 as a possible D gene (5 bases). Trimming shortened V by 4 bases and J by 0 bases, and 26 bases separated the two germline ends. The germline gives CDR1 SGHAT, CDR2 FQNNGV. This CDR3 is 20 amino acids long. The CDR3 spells CASSSDRAGALFTSTDTQYF. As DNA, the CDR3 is TGTGCCAGCAGCTCTGATCGGGCGGGCGCTCTCTTCACTAGCACAGATACGCAGTATTTT.

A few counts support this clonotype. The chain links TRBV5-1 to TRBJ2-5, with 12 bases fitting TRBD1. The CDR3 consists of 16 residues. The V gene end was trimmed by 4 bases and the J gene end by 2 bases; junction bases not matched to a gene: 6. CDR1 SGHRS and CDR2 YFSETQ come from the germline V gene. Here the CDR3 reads CASSDRDRGLQETQYF. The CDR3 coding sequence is TGCGCCAGCAGCGACCGGGACAGGGGGCTACAAGAGACCCAGTACTTC.

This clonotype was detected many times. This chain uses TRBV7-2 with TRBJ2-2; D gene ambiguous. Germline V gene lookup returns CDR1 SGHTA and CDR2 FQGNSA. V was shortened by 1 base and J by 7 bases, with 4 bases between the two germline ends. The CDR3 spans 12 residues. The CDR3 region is CASSLVVGELFF. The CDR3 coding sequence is TGTGCCAGCAGCTTAGTGGTCGGGGAGCTGTTTTTT.

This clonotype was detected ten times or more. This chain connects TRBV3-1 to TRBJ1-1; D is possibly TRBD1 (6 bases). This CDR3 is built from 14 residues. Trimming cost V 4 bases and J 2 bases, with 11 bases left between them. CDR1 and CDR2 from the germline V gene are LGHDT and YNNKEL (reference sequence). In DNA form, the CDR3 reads TGTGCCAGCAGCCTTGAGGGGGGAAACACTGAAGCTTTCTTT. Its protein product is CASSLEGGNTEAFF.

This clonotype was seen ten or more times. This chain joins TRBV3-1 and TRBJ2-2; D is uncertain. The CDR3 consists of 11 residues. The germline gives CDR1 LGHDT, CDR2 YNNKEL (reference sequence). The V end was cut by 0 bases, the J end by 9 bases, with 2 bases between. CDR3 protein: CASSQDRELFF. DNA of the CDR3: TGTGCCAGCAGCCAAGATAGGGAGCTGTTTTTT.

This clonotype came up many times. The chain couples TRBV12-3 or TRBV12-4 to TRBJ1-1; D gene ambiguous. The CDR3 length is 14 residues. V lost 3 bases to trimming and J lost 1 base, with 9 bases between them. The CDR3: CASSFRHGNTEAFF. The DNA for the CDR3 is TGTGCCAGCAGTTTTAGGCACGGGAACACTGAAGCTTTCTTT.

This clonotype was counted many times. For the CDR3, the DNA is TGTGCCAGCAGTTTGCGACTGGGACAGAACTACGAGCAGTACTTC. Its protein is CASSLRLGQNYEQYF. The chain has TRBV12-3 or TRBV12-4 and TRBJ2-7, with 7 bases lining up with TRBD1. J lost 3 bases, V lost 3 bases, and 8 bases had no gene match. CDR3 size: 15 residues.

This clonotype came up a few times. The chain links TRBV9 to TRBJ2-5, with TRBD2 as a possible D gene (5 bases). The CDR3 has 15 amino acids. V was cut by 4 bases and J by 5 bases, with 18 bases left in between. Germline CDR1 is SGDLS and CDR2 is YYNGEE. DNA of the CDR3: TGTGCCAGCAGCCTCCTCGGACTCGCTTTGGAGACCCAGTACTTC. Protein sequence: CASSLLGLALETQYF.

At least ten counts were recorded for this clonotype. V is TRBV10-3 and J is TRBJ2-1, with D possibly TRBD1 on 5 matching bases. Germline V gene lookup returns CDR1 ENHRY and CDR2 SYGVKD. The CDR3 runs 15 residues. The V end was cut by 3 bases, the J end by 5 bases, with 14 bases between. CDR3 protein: CAISENGATDNEQFF. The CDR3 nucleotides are TGTGCCATCAGTGAAAACGGCGCGACAGACAATGAGCAGTTCTTC.

The CDR3 sequence: CASSRGGRVIYEQYF. CDR3 DNA sequence: TGCGCCAGCAGCCGAGGCGGGAGGGTAATCTACGAGCAGTACTTC. V and J are TRBV5-1 and TRBJ2-7, with 9 bases identical to TRBD2. Germline CDR1 is SGHRS and CDR2 is YFSETQ. The CDR3 length is 15 residues. The V and J ends lost 4 bases and 3 bases, in that order; junction bases with no gene match: 8. The whole variable domain, remainder taken from reference TRBV5-1 and TRBJ2-7, is KAGVTQTPRYLIKTRGQQVTLSCSPISGHRSVSWYQQTPGQGLQFLFEYFSETQRNKGNFPGRFSGRQFSNSRSEMNVSTLELGDSALYLCASSRGGRVIYEQYFGPGTRLTVT.

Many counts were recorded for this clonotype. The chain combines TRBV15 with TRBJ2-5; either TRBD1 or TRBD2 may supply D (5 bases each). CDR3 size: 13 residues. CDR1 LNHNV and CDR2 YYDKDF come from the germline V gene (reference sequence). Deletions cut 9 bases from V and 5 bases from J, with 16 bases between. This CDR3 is CATSRGVYETQYF. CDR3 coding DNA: TGTGCCACTTCGAGAGGGGTATATGAGACCCAGTACTTC. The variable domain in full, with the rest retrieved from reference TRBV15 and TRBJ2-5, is DAMVIQNPRYQVTQFGKPVTLSCSQTLNHNVMYWYQQKSSQAPKLLFHYYDKDFNNEADTPDNFQSRRPNTSFCFLDIRSPGLGDTAMYLCATSRGVYETQYFGPGTRLLVL.

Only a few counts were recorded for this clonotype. The CDR3, as DNA: TGCAGTGCTAGACGACAGGGCTCGGATACGCAGTATTTT. Amino acids: CSARRQGSDTQYF. The chain has TRBV20-1 and TRBJ2-3; 7 nucleotides match TRBD1. V was clipped by 2 bases and J by 6 bases; unmatched bases: 5. The CDR3 is 13 amino acids. CDR1 and CDR2 from the germline V gene are DFQATT and SNEGSKA (reference sequence).

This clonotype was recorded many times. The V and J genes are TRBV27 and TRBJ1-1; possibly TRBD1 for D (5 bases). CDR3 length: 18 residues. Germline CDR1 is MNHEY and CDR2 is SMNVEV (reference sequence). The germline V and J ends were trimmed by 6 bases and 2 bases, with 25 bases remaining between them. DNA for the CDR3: TGTGCCAGCAGCCCCGACAGTCGGTTGTCCAAAGCCAACACTGAAGCTTTCTTT. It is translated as CASSPDSRLSKANTEAFF.

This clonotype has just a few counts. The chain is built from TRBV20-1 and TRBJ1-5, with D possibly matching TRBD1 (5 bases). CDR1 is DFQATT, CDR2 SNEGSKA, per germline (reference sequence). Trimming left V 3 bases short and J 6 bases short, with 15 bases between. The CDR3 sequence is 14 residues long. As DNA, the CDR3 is TGCAGTGCTAGGACACGTCAGGGACGTCAGCCCCAGCATTTT. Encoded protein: CSARTRQGRQPQHF.

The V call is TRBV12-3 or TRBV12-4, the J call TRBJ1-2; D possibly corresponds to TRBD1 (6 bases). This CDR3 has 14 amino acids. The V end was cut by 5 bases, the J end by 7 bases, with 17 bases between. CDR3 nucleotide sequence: TGTGCCAGCAGTCCTGCCAGGGGACGGGGTGGCTACACCTTC. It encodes CASSPARGRGGYTF.

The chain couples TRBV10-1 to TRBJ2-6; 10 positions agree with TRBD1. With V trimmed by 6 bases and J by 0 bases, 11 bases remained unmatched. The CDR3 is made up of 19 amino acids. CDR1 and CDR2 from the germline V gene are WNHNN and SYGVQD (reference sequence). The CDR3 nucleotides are TGCGCCAGCAGCCTGCCGGGACAGGGGTTCGCCTCTGGGGCCAACGTCCTGACTTTC. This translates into CASSLPGQGFASGANVLTF.

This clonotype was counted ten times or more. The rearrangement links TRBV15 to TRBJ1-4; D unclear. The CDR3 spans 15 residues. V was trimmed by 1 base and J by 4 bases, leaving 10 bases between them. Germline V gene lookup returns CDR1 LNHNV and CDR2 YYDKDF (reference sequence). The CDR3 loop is CATSRVKQSNEKLFF. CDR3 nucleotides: TGTGCCACCAGCAGAGTTAAACAGAGTAATGAAAAACTGTTTTTT.

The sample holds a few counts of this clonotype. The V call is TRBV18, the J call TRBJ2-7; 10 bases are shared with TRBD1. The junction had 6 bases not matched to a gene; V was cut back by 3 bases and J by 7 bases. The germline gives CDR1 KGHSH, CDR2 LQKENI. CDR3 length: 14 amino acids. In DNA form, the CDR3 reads TGTGCCAGCTCACCCGGGACAGGGGTGCGGGAGCAGTACTTC. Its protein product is CASSPGTGVREQYF.

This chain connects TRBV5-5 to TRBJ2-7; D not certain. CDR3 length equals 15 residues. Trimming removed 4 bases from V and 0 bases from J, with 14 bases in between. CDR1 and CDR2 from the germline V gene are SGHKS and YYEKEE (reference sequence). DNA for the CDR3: TGTGCCAGCAGCCAAGATTGGGGTAGCTCCTACGAGCAGTACTTC. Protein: CASSQDWGSSYEQYF.

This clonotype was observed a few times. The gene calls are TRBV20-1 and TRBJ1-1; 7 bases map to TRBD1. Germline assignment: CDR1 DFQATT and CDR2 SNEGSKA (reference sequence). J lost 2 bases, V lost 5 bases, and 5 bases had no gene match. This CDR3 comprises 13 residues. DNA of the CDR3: TGCAGTGCTGGGGACAGTTTAAACACTGAAGCTTTCTTT. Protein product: CSAGDSLNTEAFF.

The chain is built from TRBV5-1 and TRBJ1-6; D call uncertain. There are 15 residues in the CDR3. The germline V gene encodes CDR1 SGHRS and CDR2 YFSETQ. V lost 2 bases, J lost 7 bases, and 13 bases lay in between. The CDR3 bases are TGCGCCAGCAGCTTTCGGCCCTACGCAAATTCACCCCTCCACTTT. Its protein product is CASSFRPYANSPLHF.

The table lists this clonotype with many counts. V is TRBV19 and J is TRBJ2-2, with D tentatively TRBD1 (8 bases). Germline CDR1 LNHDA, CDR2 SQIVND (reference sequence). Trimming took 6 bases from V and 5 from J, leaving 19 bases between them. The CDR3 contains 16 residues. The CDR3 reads CASSLQGGTVTGELFF. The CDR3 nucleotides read TGTGCCAGTAGCTTACAGGGGGGGACCGTTACCGGGGAGCTGTTTTTT.

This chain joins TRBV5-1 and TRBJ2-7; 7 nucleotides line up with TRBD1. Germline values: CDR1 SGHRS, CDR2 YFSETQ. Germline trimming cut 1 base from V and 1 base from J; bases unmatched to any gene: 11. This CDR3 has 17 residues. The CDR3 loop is CASSLRPNRQGSYEQYF. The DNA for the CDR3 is TGCGCCAGCAGCTTGCGACCTAACCGACAGGGTTCCTACGAGCAGTACTTC.